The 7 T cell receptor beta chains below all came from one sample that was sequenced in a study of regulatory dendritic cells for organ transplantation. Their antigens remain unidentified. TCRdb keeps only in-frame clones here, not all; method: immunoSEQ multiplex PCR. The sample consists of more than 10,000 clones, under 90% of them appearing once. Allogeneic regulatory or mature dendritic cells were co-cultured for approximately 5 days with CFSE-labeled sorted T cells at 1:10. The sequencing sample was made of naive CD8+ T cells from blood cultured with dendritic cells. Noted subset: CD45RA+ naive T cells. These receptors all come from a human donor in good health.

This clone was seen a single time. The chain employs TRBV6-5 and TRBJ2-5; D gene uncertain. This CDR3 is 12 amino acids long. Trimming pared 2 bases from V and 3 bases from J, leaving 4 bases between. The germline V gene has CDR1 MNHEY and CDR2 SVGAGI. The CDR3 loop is CASSYGEETQYF. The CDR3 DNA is TGTGCCAGCAGTTACGGCGAAGAGACCCAGTACTTC.

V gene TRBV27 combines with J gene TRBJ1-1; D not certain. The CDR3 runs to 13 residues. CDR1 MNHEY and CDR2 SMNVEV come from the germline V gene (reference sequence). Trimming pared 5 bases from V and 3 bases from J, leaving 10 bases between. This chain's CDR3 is CASSPLRDTEAFF. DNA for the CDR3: TGTGCCAGCAGTCCGCTACGGGACACTGAAGCTTTCTTT.

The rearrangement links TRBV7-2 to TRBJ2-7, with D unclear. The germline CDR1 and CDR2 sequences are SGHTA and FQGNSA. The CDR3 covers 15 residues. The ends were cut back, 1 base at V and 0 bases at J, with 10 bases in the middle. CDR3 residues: CASSLELPSSYEQYF. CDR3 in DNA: TGTGCCAGCAGCTTAGAACTCCCTAGCTCCTACGAGCAGTACTTC.

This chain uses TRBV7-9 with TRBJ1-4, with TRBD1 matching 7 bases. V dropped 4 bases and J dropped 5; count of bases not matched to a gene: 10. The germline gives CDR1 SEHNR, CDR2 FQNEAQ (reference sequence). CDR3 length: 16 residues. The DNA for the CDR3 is TGTGCCAGCAGCTCAGTGATACAGGGGTCGAATGAAAAACTGTTTTTT. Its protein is CASSSVIQGSNEKLFF.

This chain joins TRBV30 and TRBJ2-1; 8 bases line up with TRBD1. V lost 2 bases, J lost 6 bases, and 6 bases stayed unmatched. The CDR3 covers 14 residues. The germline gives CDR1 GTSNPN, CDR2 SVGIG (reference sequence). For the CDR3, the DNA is TGTGCCTGGAGTCCAGGACAGGGTGGCAATGAGCAGTTCTTC. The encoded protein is CAWSPGQGGNEQFF.

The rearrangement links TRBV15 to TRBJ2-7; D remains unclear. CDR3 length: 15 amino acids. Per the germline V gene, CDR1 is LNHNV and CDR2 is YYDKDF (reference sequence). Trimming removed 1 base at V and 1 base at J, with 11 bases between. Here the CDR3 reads CATSRGVSASYEQYF. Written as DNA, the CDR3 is TGTGCCACCAGCAGAGGGGTCTCAGCGTCCTACGAGCAGTACTTC.

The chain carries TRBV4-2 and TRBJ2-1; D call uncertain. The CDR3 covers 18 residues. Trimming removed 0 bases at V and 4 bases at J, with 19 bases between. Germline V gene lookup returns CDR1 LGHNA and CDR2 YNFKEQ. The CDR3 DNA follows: TGTGCCAGCAGCCAAGATACCCTGGAACTCTCAGGTTACAATGAGCAGTTCTTC. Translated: CASSQDTLELSGYNEQFF.